A selection of T cell receptor beta chains follows, all from one sample in a study of ipilimumab plus nivolumab after autologous stem cell transplantation. This table comes from immunoSEQ multiplex PCR, and its TCRdb copy is limited to in-frame clones, with some not included. The data hold tens of thousands of clones, with around 80% observed a single time. Sequences were derived from PBMCs, sampled in a trial of ipilimumab plus nivolumab as post-transplant consolidation. These receptors all come from a male donor with diffuse large B-cell lymphoma. CDR3s include the opening cysteine and the closing phenylalanine or tryptophan. D genes are given only for firm matches. Clone size is given for some rows only: seen once, a few or many times, or a class if the clone is expanded.

-	-	TRBV6-5	TRBJ2-3	CASRKEGINTDTQYF	TGTGCCAGCAGGAAGGAGGGGATTAACACAGATACGCAGTATTTT
-	-	TRBV18	TRBJ1-5	CASSLDSNQPQHF	TGTGCCAGCTCACTCGATTCGAATCAGCCCCAGCATTTT
TRBD2	-	TRBV5-4	TRBJ2-3	CASSQPSGGRGAADTQYF	TGTGCCAGCAGCCAGCCCAGCGGGGGCCGTGGGGCCGCAGATACGCAGTATTTT
-	-	TRBV5-1	TRBJ2-7	CASSLGQVIYEQYF	TGCGCCAGCAGCTTGGGACAGGTAATTTACGAGCAGTACTTC
-	-	TRBV5-8	TRBJ1-5	CASSLRQISNQPQHF	TGTGCCAGCAGCTTGCGCCAAATTAGCAATCAGCCCCAGCATTTT
TRBD1	few	TRBV19	TRBJ1-5	CASSIQKGANQPQHF	TGTGCCAGTAGTATACAAAAGGGGGCCAATCAGCCCCAGCATTTT
-	-	TRBV4-1	TRBJ2-7	CASSQVLRDEQYF	TGCGCCAGCAGCCAAGTTCTGAGGGACGAGCAGTACTTC
TRBD2	-	TRBV7-9	TRBJ2-5	CASSHSIAGQETQYF	TGTGCCAGCAGTCATTCAATAGCGGGGCAAGAGACCCAGTACTTC
-	-	TRBV6-6	TRBJ2-7	CASSFTLAGTYEQYF	TGTGCCAGCAGTTTCACTCTGGCAGGTACCTACGAGCAGTACTTC
TRBD1	-	TRBV6-5	TRBJ2-3	CASSYRTTGIDTQYF	TGTGCCAGCAGTTATCGAACGACAGGGATAGATACGCAGTATTTT
TRBD2	once	TRBV12-5	TRBJ2-2	CASGLVGPRMLAGGPNTGELFF	TGTGCTAGTGGTTTGGTCGGACCGCGGATGCTAGCGGGGGGGCCGAACACCGGGGAGCTGTTTTTT
-	few	TRBV5-1	TRBJ2-5	CASSLSRGQETQYF	TGCGCCAGCAGCTTAAGCAGGGGCCAAGAGACCCAGTACTTC
TRBD2	-	TRBV2	TRBJ2-3	CASSGTSGGFVAQYF	TGTGCCAGCAGCGGGACTAGCGGGGGGTTCGTTGCGCAGTATTTT
-	-	TRBV4-2	TRBJ1-5	CASSQAKDIQPQHF	TGTGCCAGCAGCCAAGCGAAGGATATTCAGCCCCAGCATTTT
TRBD1	-	TRBV29-1	TRBJ1-1	CSAIRQGLSTEAFF	TGCAGCGCTATCAGACAGGGACTTTCCACTGAAGCTTTCTTT
TRBD1	-	TRBV5-4	TRBJ2-7	CASSSKTGGSYEQYF	TGTGCCAGCAGTTCCAAGACAGGGGGCTCCTACGAGCAGTACTTC
-	-	TRBV7-2	TRBJ2-1	CASSPVLRLLADNEQFF	TGTGCCAGCAGCCCTGTCCTCCGGCTTTTAGCAGACAATGAGCAGTTCTTC
-	-	TRBV5-1	TRBJ2-2	CASSPWTGGGELFF	TGCGCCAGCAGTCCTTGGACCGGGGGCGGGGAGCTGTTTTTT
-	-	TRBV7-9	TRBJ1-5	CASSLVGPSNQPQHF	TGTGCCAGCAGCTTAGTGGGGCCCTCCAATCAGCCCCAGCATTTT
TRBD2	-	TRBV11-2	TRBJ2-4	CASSLDPLGTRILVKNIQYF	TGTGCCAGCAGCTTAGACCCTTTAGGGACTAGGATCTTGGTCAAAAACATTCAGTACTTC
-	-	TRBV7-9	TRBJ1-1	CASSLAWGARGTEAFF	TGTGCCAGCAGCTTAGCGTGGGGGGCGCGTGGCACTGAAGCTTTCTTT
-	-	TRBV5-4	TRBJ2-7	CASSLDIQGSQYF	TGTGCCAGCAGCTTGGATATTCAGGGATCCCAGTACTTC
-	-	TRBV19	TRBJ2-3	CASRGVGTDTQYF	TGTGCCAGTAGGGGGGTTGGCACAGATACGCAGTATTTT
TRBD1	-	TRBV7-2	TRBJ1-3	CASSLTLLVTGALRNTIYF	TGTGCCAGCAGCTTAACCCTTTTAGTGACAGGGGCTCTACGAAACACCATATATTTT
-	-	TRBV7-2	TRBJ2-1	CASSLQPSLSEGVFF	TGTGCCAGCAGCTTACAGCCATCTTTAAGTGAGGGAGTCTTCTTC
-	once	TRBV27	TRBJ2-7	CASSFLGREQYF	TGTGCCAGCAGTTTTCTAGGCCGCGAGCAGTACTTC